This T cell receptor beta chain appears in the sequencing data of a study of blood T cells in healthy people across ages (dated by TCRdb to 2013 to 2016). In the study overall: In model experiments, template switching captured about one uniquely barcoded TCR beta cDNA molecule for every two T cells. Age-related changes in TCR beta repertoire diversity were measured in the study by deep sequencing normalized with unique cDNA molecular identifiers. Donors were grouped into four age groups: young (average 16 years), middle-aged (39), aged (about 60) and long-lived (around 82). To avoid experimental bias, donors of different ages were randomly spread across the sequencing lanes. Two additional independent replicas of 1 million unique cDNA reads from the same blood draw were analyzed for two donors (one aged 18 to 29 and one aged 80 or older).

The investigation overall reported the following: As age increased, observed TCR beta diversity per million T cells dropped in a roughly linear way, and a significant reduction was already evident by age approximately 40. Estimates of total diversity based on one million sequenced T cells were regarded as lower bounds and as underestimates. Since profiling was done on bulk unsorted PBMCs, naive and antigen-experienced compartments could not be conclusively compared. The CMV infection status of donors was not known, potentially confounding age-related changes in expanded clonotypes. There was a strong correlation between observed TCR beta diversity and the percentage of naive T cells measured by flow cytometry. Compared with the aged group, more naive CD4+ T cells, fewer expanded clones and increased TCR diversity were shown by the long-lived group, suggesting age selection.

The donors were roughly 40 Caucasian individuals from Russia, aged roughly 6 to 100 years, who were systemically healthy. Roughly 9 milliliters of peripheral blood were drawn from each donor into EDTA-treated Vacutainer tubes. Ficoll-Paque density-gradient centrifugation was used to isolate PBMCs, with at least 6.5 million obtained per sample. Total RNA, at least 6 micrograms per sample, was extracted from PBMCs with Trizol reagent. For every donor, an aliquot of PBMCs went through flow cytometry to measure the percentages of naive CD45RAhigh/CD27high T cells. About this clonotype itself: It lacks a known antigen. Base qualities are not recorded, but no much larger clone differs from it by a single base.

The germline V gene encodes CDR1 LGHNA and CDR2 YNFKEQ. The CDR3 runs 17 residues from the cysteine to the phenylalanine. Just CDR3 DNA is preserved here, 51 bases in frame from base 1. Here V drops 0 bases and J drops 3 bases, and the junction holds 10 bases not matched to any gene. Receptor libraries were prepared by 5' RACE. TCRdb names Illumina HiSeq 2500 as the instrument used. A second PCR of roughly 7 to 11 cycles was performed with a sample-barcoded 5' primer and a J-beta primer mix. Each TCR beta cDNA molecule received a unique molecular identifier from a template-switch 5' adaptor carrying 12 random nucleotides. Each sample yielded at least 2.5 million CDR3-containing paired-end reads. First-strand cDNA synthesis was performed from all RNA using the Mint cDNA synthesis kit, with priming by a TRBC-specific oligonucleotide. All cDNA was treated with uracil-DNA glycosylase and then went through a first 18-cycle PCR with the universal primers M1SS and BC2_uni_R. On the authors' methods: For normalization, 1 million high-quality reads were randomly selected from each sample, with every read carrying a distinct molecular identifier. Reads sharing molecular identifiers were discarded rather than binned into consensus sequences. CDR3 identification, clonotype clustering and error correction used MiTCR with a Q25 quality threshold and the strictest error-elimination algorithm. A nonparametric unseen species model with Euler transformation was used to estimate lower-bound total TCR beta diversity. TCRdb cleaned the public reads at Q25 with fastp, built clones with MiXCR and kept in-frame beta chains. CDR3 protein sequences are deduplicated, and each keeps its most common genes and DNA. It is TCRdb's table, rather than the study itself, that gives the V and J calls and clone size. The sample has 1.2 million to 1.5 million distinct CDR3 sequences on record, 42% of them singletons. Approximately 7.9% of the sample belongs to the ten largest clones.

The origin of this receptor is a young woman in good health. The rearranged chain carries TRBV4-2 and TRBJ2-7; the central 8 bases match TRBD2. The sample taken for sequencing was blood. The CDR3 in this case is CASSQDLAGSGNYEQYF. The sequenced DNA is TGTGCCAGCAGCCAAGATCTCGCTGGTAGCGGGAACTACGAGCAGTACTTC.